This TCR beta chain was captured in a study of blood T cell repertoires in COVID-19. Study as a whole: Sample material is recorded as cDNA or gDNA derived from T cells, B-cell-depleted T cells, or PBMCs.

Profiling relied on immunoSEQ multiplex PCR, and the TCRdb table lists in-frame clones only, not all of them. This table holds fewer than 200,000 clones, 75% to 95% found once. This clone was detected only a few times. With V trimmed by 4 bases and J by 3 bases, 8 bases remained unmatched. Looked up from germline, CDR1 is LNHDA and CDR2 is SQIVND (reference sequence). CDR3 size: 15 residues. The receptor was derived from a man between 50 and 59 years old with acute or convalescent COVID-19. This chain connects TRBV19 to TRBJ1-1; 7 nucleotides match TRBD1. The material sequenced was peripheral blood. The CDR3 loop reads CASSTSDRVYTEAFF. In nucleotides, the CDR3 is TGTGCCAGTAGTACCTCAGACAGGGTTTACACTGAAGCTTTCTTT.